This record looks at one TCR beta chain sequence and its context. These data come from a study of radiotherapy plus CTLA-4 blockade in lung cancer. The CDR3 runs 16 residues. The germline CDR1 and CDR2 sequences are MNHNS and SASEGT. Trimming left V 4 bases short and J 3 bases short, with 19 bases between. Sequencing was performed with immunoSEQ multiplex PCR; in TCRdb, only in-frame clones are kept and a portion is missing. The sample includes under 40,000 clones, approximately 70% of them seen just once. The chain uses TRBV6-1 and TRBJ2-7, with D tentatively TRBD1 (6 bases). The sequencing used peripheral blood, collected from a patient treated with radiotherapy plus ipilimumab. The clonotype was recovered from a human donor with non-small cell lung cancer who had stable disease on radiotherapy plus ipilimumab. The CDR3, as DNA: TGTGCCAGCAGTGGGACGGGTAGGGGGAATTACTACGAGCAGTACTTC. Its translation is CASSGTGRGNYYEQYF.